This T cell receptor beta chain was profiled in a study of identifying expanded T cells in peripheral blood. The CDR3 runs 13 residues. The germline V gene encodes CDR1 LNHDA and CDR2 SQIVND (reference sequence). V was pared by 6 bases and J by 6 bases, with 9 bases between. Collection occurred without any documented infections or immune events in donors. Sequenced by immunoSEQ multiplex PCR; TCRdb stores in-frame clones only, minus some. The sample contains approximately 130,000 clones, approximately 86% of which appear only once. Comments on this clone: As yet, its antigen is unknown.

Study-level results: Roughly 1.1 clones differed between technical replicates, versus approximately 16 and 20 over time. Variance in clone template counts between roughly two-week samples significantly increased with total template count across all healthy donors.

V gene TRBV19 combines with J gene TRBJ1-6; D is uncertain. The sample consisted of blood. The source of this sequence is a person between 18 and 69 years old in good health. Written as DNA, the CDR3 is TGTGCCAGTAGCGTAGCGACTAATTCACCCCTCCACTTT. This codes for CASSVATNSPLHF.